Listed below are T cell receptor beta chains from one sample, sequenced in a study of T cell repertoires in cytomegalovirus infection. These receptors lack a known antigen. TCRdb re-called the reads through MiXCR, storing one row per CDR3 protein. The table includes 700,000 to 950,000 distinct CDR3 sequences, over 25% detected once. This specimen consisted of cultured CD8+ T cells from PBMCs, obtained from culture after CMV antigen stimulation. These receptors were obtained from a human donor in good health (CMV status not recorded). Some clones in this sample may be carry-over from other donors' samples. Both conserved end residues are part of each CDR3. Each record gives: V gene, clone size, J gene, D gene, CDR3 protein, CDR3 DNA. A D gene is named only where the DNA matches it firmly. The size of a clone is reported for some rows only, either as once, few or many, or as a class for expanded clones.

V gene: TRBV4-1
clone size: .
J gene: TRBJ1-1
D gene: TRBD1
CDR3 protein: CASSKRDREVTEAFF
CDR3 DNA: TGCGCCAGCAGCAAAAGAGACAGGGAGGTCACTGAAGCTTTCTTT

V gene: TRBV27
clone size: once
J gene: TRBJ2-3
D gene: TRBD1
CDR3 protein: CASSPPTGGLTDTQYF
CDR3 DNA: TGTGCCAGCAGTCCACCGACAGGGGGGCTCACAGATACGCAGTATTTT

V gene: TRBV28
clone size: few
J gene: TRBJ1-1
D gene: .
CDR3 protein: CASSPSRVYRVRDTEAFF
CDR3 DNA: TGTGCCAGCAGTCCGTCCCGGGTCTATCGTGTGAGGGACACTGAAGCTTTCTTT

V gene: TRBV7-7
clone size: .
J gene: TRBJ1-1
D gene: .
CDR3 protein: CASAPLNTEAFF
CDR3 DNA: TGTGCTTCAGCCCCGCTGAACACTGAAGCTTTCTTT

V gene: TRBV5-6
clone size: .
J gene: TRBJ1-1
D gene: .
CDR3 protein: CASSFTGWAEAFF
CDR3 DNA: TGTGCCAGCAGTTTTACAGGGTGGGCAGAAGCTTTCTTT

V gene: TRBV7-2
clone size: many
J gene: TRBJ2-7
D gene: .
CDR3 protein: CASSILDQLYEQYF
CDR3 DNA: TGTGCCAGCAGCATCCTGGACCAGTTGTACGAGCAGTACTTC

V gene: TRBV7-6
clone size: many
J gene: TRBJ2-1
D gene: .
CDR3 protein: CASSRSGGYNEQFF
CDR3 DNA: TGTGCCAGCAGTCGGTCCGGGGGATACAATGAGCAGTTCTTC

V gene: TRBV7-6
clone size: many
J gene: TRBJ1-6
D gene: .
CDR3 protein: CASSSPEGPGDYNSPLHF
CDR3 DNA: TGTGCCAGCAGCTCCCCGGAGGGACCTGGGGACTATAATTCACCCCTCCACTTT

V gene: TRBV19
clone size: few
J gene: TRBJ2-1
D gene: .
CDR3 protein: CASRPPVGAHEQFF
CDR3 DNA: TGTGCCAGTAGGCCCCCCGTGGGGGCCCATGAGCAGTTCTTC

V gene: TRBV7-9
clone size: .
J gene: TRBJ1-1
D gene: .
CDR3 protein: CASSLTTATEAFF
CDR3 DNA: TGTGCCAGCAGCCTGACGACAGCCACTGAAGCTTTCTTT

V gene: TRBV7-9
clone size: .
J gene: TRBJ2-1
D gene: TRBD2
CDR3 protein: CASSSTTGTRNNEQFF
CDR3 DNA: TGTGCCAGCAGCTCTACTACCGGGACTAGAAACAATGAGCAGTTCTTC

V gene: TRBV7-2
clone size: many
J gene: TRBJ1-1
D gene: .
CDR3 protein: CASSLGPVGEAFF
CDR3 DNA: TGTGCCAGCAGCCTAGGCCCTGTGGGTGAAGCTTTCTTT

V gene: TRBV27
clone size: once
J gene: TRBJ2-7
D gene: .
CDR3 protein: CAVRGGGLNEQYF
CDR3 DNA: TGTGCCGTCCGTGGCGGGGGCCTCAACGAGCAGTACTTC

V gene: TRBV27
clone size: few
J gene: TRBJ2-1
D gene: TRBD2
CDR3 protein: CASSSSSGGAYNEQFF
CDR3 DNA: TGTGCCAGCAGTTCGTCTAGCGGGGGGGCTTACAATGAGCAGTTCTTC

V gene: TRBV7-6
clone size: many
J gene: TRBJ1-4
D gene: .
CDR3 protein: CASSSPEVATNEKLFF
CDR3 DNA: TGTGCCAGCAGCTCCCCGGAGGTCGCAACTAATGAAAAACTGTTTTTT

V gene: TRBV27
clone size: few
J gene: TRBJ2-2
D gene: TRBD2
CDR3 protein: CASSYRLAPLTGELFF
CDR3 DNA: TGTGCCAGCAGTTACCGACTAGCCCCTCTTACCGGGGAGCTGTTTTTT

V gene: TRBV7-2
clone size: many
J gene: TRBJ2-1
D gene: .
CDR3 protein: CASSLTGTPIYNEQFF
CDR3 DNA: TGTGCCAGCAGCTTAACCGGGACACCTATTTACAATGAGCAGTTCTTC

V gene: TRBV10-3
clone size: .
J gene: TRBJ2-3
D gene: .
CDR3 protein: CAISDARNPTDTQYF
CDR3 DNA: TGTGCCATCAGTGACGCCAGGAACCCCACAGATACGCAGTATTTT

V gene: TRBV6-2/TRBV6-3
clone size: .
J gene: TRBJ1-2
D gene: .
CDR3 protein: CASMSNYGYTF
CDR3 DNA: TGTGCCAGCATGAGTAACTATGGCTACACCTTC

V gene: TRBV7-8
clone size: .
J gene: TRBJ2-2
D gene: .
CDR3 protein: CASRPVGLKEELFF
CDR3 DNA: TGTGCCAGCCGACCGGTCGGGCTTAAGGAGGAGCTGTTTTTT

V gene: TRBV20-1
clone size: .
J gene: TRBJ1-5
D gene: .
CDR3 protein: CSARGKERDSLFGGNQPQHF
CDR3 DNA: TGCAGTGCTAGAGGGAAAGAAAGGGACTCGCTATTTGGGGGCAATCAGCCCCAGCATTTT

V gene: TRBV5-8
clone size: .
J gene: TRBJ2-5
D gene: TRBD2
CDR3 protein: CASSFPSGGKETQYF
CDR3 DNA: TGTGCCAGCAGCTTCCCTAGCGGGGGGAAAGAGACCCAGTACTTC

V gene: TRBV5-1
clone size: .
J gene: TRBJ1-2
D gene: TRBD1
CDR3 protein: CASSLTSGGFYGYTF
CDR3 DNA: TGCGCCAGCAGCTTGACTTCAGGGGGCTTCTATGGCTACACCTTC

V gene: TRBV12-5
clone size: .
J gene: TRBJ2-2
D gene: TRBD1
CDR3 protein: CANRGPDFTGELFF
CDR3 DNA: TGTGCTAACAGGGGTCCAGATTTCACCGGGGAGCTGTTTTTT

V gene: TRBV9
clone size: many
J gene: TRBJ2-6
D gene: .
CDR3 protein: CASYSGANVLTF
CDR3 DNA: TGTGCCAGCTACTCTGGGGCCAACGTCCTGACTTTC

V gene: TRBV5-4
clone size: .
J gene: TRBJ2-3
D gene: .
CDR3 protein: CASRPDPGADTQYF
CDR3 DNA: TGTGCCAGCAGGCCGGACCCAGGTGCAGATACGCAGTATTTT

V gene: TRBV5-1
clone size: many
J gene: TRBJ1-1
D gene: .
CDR3 protein: CASSLGREAFF
CDR3 DNA: TGTGCCAGCAGCTTAGGCCGTGAAGCTTTCTTT

V gene: TRBV27
clone size: few
J gene: TRBJ1-2
D gene: TRBD1
CDR3 protein: CASRLPGGYGYTF
CDR3 DNA: TGTGCCAGTCGTCTGCCAGGGGGTTATGGCTACACCTTC

V gene: TRBV6-2/TRBV6-3
clone size: .
J gene: TRBJ2-1
D gene: TRBD2
CDR3 protein: CASSYPTSGGGNEQFF
CDR3 DNA: TGTGCCAGCAGTTACCCCACTAGCGGGGGGGGCAATGAGCAGTTCTTC

V gene: TRBV7-9
clone size: few
J gene: TRBJ2-1
D gene: .
CDR3 protein: CASSLPSSSYNEQFF
CDR3 DNA: TGTGCCAGCAGCTTACCGTCGAGCTCCTACAATGAGCAGTTCTTC

V gene: TRBV28
clone size: .
J gene: TRBJ2-3
D gene: TRBD1
CDR3 protein: CASSLGPGTAFTDTQYF
CDR3 DNA: TGTGCCAGCAGTTTGGGACCCGGGACAGCCTTCACAGATACGCAGTATTTT

V gene: TRBV12-3/TRBV12-4
clone size: few
J gene: TRBJ2-7
D gene: TRBD1
CDR3 protein: CAIRDRSSYEQYF
CDR3 DNA: TGTGCCATTAGGGACAGATCCTCCTACGAGCAGTACTTC

V gene: TRBV2
clone size: few
J gene: TRBJ1-2
D gene: .
CDR3 protein: CASSPGVSYGYTF
CDR3 DNA: TGTGCCAGCAGTCCAGGGGTCTCCTATGGCTACACCTTC